This T cell receptor (beta chain) appears in the sequencing data of a study of regulatory T cells in long-lasting Graves disease. Notes on the study in general: Persistent disease was associated with favored TRBV28 usage and with favored use of TRBJ1-2 and TRBJ2-5.

CDR1 and CDR2 (germline): SGHAT, FQNNGV. The CDR3 has 15 amino acids. The trim removed 5 bases at V and 4 bases at J, leaving 11 bases unmatched. According to the study, TCR beta libraries were built with iRepertoire HTBI primers and CDR3-region Arm-PCR. TCRdb independently ran MiXCR on the multiplex PCR reads; one entry per CDR3 protein. The repertoire holds roughly 560,000 distinct CDR3 sequences, with more than 10% as singletons. Described time point: newly diagnosed GD, antithyroid drugs for less than 3 months. The TCR library was made from RNA that had been extracted from PBMCs in TRIzol. This clonotype came up many times. The antigen is undetermined. The same sample was also studied in work on T cells in Graves' hyperthyroidism and ophthalmopathy. That study adds: Not enrolled were patients with uncontrolled infection, other autoimmune disease, pregnancy or lactation.

The sample in question was peripheral blood mononuclear cells (PBMCs), obtained at new diagnosis, from a patient treated with antithyroid drugs. This TCR derives from a woman in her 30s with Graves disease. This chain links TRBV11-2 with TRBJ2-7; 7 bases align to TRBD2. The CDR3: CASSPGASGLYEQYF. CDR3 nucleotides: TGTGCCAGCAGCCCAGGTGCTAGCGGATTATACGAGCAGTACTTC.